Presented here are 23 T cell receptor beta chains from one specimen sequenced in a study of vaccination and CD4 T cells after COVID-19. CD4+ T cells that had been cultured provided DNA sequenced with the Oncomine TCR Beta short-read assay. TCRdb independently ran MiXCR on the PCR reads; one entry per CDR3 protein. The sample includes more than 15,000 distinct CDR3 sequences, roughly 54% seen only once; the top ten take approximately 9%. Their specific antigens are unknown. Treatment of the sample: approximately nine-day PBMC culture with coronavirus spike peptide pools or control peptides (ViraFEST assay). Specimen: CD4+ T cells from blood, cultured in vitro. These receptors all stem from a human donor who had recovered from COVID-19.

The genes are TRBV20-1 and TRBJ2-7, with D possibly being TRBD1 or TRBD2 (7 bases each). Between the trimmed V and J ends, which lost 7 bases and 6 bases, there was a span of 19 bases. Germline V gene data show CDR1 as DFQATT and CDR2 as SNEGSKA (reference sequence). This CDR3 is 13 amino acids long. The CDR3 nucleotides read TGCAGTGGTCAGGGGGGGACCTCTGGCGAGCAGTACTTC. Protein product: CSGQGGTSGEQYF.

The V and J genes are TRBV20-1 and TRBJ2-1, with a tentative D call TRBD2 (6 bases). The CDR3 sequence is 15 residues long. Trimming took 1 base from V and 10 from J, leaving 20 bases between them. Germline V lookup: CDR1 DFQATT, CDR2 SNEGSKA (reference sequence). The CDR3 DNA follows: TGCAGTGCTAGAGTTGGGGCGGAGGGGTGGAGGGAGCAGTTCTTC. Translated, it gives CSARVGAEGWREQFF.

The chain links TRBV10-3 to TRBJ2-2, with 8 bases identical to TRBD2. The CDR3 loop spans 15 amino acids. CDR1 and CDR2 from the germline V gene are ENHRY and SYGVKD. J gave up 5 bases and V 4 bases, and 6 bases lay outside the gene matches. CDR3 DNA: TGTGCCATCAGTGGAGACGGGAGGGGGACCGGGGAGCTGTTTTTT. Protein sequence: CAISGDGRGTGELFF.

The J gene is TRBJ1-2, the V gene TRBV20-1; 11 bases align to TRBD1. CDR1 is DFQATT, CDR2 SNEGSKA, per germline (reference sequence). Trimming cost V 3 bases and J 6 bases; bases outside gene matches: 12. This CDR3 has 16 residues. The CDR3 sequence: CSASFRPWTGGNGYTF. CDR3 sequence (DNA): TGCAGTGCTAGCTTCCGCCCTTGGACAGGGGGCAATGGCTACACCTTC.

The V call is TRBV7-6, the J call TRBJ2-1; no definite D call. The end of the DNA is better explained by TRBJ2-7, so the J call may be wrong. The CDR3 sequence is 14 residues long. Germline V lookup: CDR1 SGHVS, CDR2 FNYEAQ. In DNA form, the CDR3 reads TGTGCCAGCAGATTGAACCCTAGTACCCACGAGCAGTACTTC. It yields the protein CASRLNPSTHEQYF.

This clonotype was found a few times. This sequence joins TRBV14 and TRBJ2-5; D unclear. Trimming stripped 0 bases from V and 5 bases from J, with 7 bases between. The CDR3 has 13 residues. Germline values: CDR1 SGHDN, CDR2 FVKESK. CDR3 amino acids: CASSQDMVETQYF. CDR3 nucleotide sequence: TGTGCCAGCAGCCAAGATATGGTGGAGACCCAGTACTTC.

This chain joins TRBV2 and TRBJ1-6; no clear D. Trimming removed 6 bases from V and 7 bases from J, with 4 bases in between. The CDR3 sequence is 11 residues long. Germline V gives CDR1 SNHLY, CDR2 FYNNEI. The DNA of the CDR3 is TGTGCCAGCAGAGAGAATTCACCCCTCCACTTT. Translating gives CASRENSPLHF.

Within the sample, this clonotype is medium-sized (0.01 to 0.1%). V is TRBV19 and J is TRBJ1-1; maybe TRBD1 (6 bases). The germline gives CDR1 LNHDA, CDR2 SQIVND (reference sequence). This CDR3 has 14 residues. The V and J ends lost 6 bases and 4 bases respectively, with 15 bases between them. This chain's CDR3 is CASSEQGLGTEAFF. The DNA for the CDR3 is TGTGCCAGTAGCGAACAGGGTCTAGGCACTGAAGCTTTCTTT.

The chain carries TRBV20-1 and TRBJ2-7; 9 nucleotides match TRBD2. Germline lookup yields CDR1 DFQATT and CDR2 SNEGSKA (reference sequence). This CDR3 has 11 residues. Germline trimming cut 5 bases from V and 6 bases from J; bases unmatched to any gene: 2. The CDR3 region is CSARAGGEQYF. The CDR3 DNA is TGCAGTGCTCGAGCGGGAGGCGAGCAGTACTTC.

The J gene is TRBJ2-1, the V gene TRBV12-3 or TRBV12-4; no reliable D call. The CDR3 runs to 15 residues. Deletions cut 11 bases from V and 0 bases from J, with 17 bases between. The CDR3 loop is CASRPGRSSYNEQFF. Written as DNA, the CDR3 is TGTGCCTCAAGGCCCGGACGGAGCTCCTACAATGAGCAGTTCTTC.

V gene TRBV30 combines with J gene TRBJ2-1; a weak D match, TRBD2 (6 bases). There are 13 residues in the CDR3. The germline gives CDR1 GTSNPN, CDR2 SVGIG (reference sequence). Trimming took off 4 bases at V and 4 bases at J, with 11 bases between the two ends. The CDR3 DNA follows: TGTGCCTGGACTGACGGGGGATACAATGAGCAGTTCTTC. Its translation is CAWTDGGYNEQFF.

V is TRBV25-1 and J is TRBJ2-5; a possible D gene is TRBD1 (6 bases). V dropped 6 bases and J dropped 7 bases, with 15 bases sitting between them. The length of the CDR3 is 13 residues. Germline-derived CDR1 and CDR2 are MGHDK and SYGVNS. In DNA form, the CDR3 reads TGTGCCAGCAGGGAAGAGGGGGTGATGACCCAGTACTTC. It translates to CASREEGVMTQYF.

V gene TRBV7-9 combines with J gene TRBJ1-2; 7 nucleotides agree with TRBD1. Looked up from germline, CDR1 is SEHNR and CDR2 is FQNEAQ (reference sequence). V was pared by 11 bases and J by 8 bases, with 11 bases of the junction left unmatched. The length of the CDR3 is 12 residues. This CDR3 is CAGSTGPLGYTF. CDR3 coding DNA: TGTGCCGGGTCGACAGGGCCACTAGGCTACACCTTC.

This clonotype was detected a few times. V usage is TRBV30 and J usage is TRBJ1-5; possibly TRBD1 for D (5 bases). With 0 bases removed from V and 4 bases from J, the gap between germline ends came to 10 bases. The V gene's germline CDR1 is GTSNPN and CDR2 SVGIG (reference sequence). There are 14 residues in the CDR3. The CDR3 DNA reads TGTGCCTGGAGTGTAAAGGGGCGGAATCAGCCCCAGCATTTT. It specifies CAWSVKGRNQPQHF.

The CDR3 sequence: CATQTGGRGYTF. The CDR3 nucleotides read TGTGCCACCCAGACAGGGGGACGGGGCTACACCTTC. The chain is built from TRBV6-2 or TRBV6-3 and TRBJ1-2, with TRBD1 identical over 9 bases. The ends lost 10 bases at V and 8 bases at J; junction bases unmatched: 8. Germline V gives CDR1 MNHEY, CDR2 SVGEGT. This CDR3 comprises 12 residues.

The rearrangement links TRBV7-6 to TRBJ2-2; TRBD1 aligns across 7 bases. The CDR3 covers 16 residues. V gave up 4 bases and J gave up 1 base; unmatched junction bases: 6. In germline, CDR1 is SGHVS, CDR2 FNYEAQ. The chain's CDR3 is CASSSRRTGNTGELFF. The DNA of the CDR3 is TGTGCCAGCAGCTCGAGAAGGACAGGGAACACCGGGGAGCTGTTTTTT.

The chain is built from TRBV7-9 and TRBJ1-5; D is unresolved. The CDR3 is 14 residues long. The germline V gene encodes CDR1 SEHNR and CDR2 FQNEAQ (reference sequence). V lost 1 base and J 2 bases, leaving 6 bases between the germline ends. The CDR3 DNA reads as TGTGCCAGCAGCTTAGGCGGAGGCAATCAGCCCCAGCATTTT. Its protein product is CASSLGGGNQPQHF. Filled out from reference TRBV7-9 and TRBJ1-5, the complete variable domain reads DTGVSQNPRHKITKRGQNVTFRCDPISEHNRLYWYRQTLGQGPEFLTYFQNEAQLEKSRLLSDRFSAERPKGSFSTLEIQRTEQGDSAMYLCASSLGGGNQPQHFGDGTRLSIL.

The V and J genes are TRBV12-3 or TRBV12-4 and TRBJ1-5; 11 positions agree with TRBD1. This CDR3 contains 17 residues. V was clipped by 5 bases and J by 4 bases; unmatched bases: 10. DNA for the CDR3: TGTGCCAGCAGTCCCTCCGGACAGGGGGCAGAGAATCAGCCCCAGCATTTT. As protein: CASSPSGQGAENQPQHF.

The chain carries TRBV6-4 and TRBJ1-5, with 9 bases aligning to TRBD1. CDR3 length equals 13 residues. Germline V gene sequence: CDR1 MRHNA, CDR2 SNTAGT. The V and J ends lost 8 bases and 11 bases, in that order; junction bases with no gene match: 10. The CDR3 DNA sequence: TGTGCCAGCCGAGGACAGGGGCCCATGTCCCAGCATTTT. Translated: CASRGQGPMSQHF.

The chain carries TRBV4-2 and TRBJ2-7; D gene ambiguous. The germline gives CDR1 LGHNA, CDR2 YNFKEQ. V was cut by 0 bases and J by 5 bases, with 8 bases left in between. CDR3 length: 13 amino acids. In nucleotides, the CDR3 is TGTGCCAGCAGCCAAGATGTGTGGAACGAGCAGTACTTC. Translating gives CASSQDVWNEQYF.

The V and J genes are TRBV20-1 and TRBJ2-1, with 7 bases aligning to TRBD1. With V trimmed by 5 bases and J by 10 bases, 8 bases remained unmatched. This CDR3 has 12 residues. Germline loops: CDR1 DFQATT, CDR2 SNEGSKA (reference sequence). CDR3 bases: TGCAGTGCTCTTCGAACAGGGGACGAGCAGTTCTTC. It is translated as CSALRTGDEQFF.

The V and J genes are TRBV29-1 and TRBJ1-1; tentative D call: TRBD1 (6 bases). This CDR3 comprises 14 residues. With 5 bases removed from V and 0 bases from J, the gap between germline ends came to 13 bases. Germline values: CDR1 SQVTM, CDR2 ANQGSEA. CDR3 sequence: CSVSTRGVNTEAFF. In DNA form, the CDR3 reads TGCAGCGTTTCTACAAGGGGGGTGAACACTGAAGCTTTCTTT.

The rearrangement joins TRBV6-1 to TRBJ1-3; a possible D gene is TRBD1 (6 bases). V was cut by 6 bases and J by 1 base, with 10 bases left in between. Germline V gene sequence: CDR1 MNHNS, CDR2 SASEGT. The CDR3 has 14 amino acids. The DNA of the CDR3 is TGTGCCAGCAGGGCACAGGGATCTGGAAACACCATATATTTT. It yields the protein CASRAQGSGNTIYF.